The rows below give T cell receptor beta chains drawn from one sample of a study of cytomegalovirus exposure and HLA in healthy donors. The repertoire was sequenced with immunoSEQ multiplex PCR; TCRdb's copy has only in-frame clones and lacks some. This table has approximately 270,000 clones, about four fifths appearing once. The specimen sequenced was PBMCs. These receptors were collected from a girl aged 2 to 9 in good health and CMV-seronegative. CDR3s include the opening cysteine and the closing phenylalanine or tryptophan. D genes are given only for firm matches. Clone size, where shown, is once, few, many, or a class for clones that have expanded.

CDR3aa: CASSPQLGDRVWDNEQFF; CDR3nt: TGTGCCAGCAGCCCACAATTGGGGGACAGGGTCTGGGACAATGAGCAGTTCTTC; abundance: -; v_gene: TRBV7-9; d_gene: TRBD1; j_gene: TRBJ2-1
CDR3aa: CASSLGQVIAGELFF; CDR3nt: TGCGCCAGCAGCTTGGGCCAGGTGATTGCCGGGGAGCTGTTTTTT; abundance: -; v_gene: TRBV5-1; d_gene: -; j_gene: TRBJ2-2
CDR3aa: CASSLVGARMNTEAFF; CDR3nt: TGTGCCAGCAGCTTGGTGGGGGCGCGGATGAACACTGAAGCTTTCTTT; abundance: few; v_gene: TRBV5-5; d_gene: -; j_gene: TRBJ1-1
CDR3aa: CASRAPGTGAGNLQYF; CDR3nt: TGTGCCAGCAGGGCCCCTGGGACAGGGGCCGGAAACCTTCAGTACTTC; abundance: -; v_gene: TRBV7-9; d_gene: TRBD1; j_gene: TRBJ2-4
CDR3aa: CASSLVLFRGAQGTQYF; CDR3nt: TGTGCCAGCAGCTTAGTGTTATTCCGGGGGGCACAAGGGACCCAGTACTTC; abundance: -; v_gene: TRBV7-7; d_gene: -; j_gene: TRBJ2-5
CDR3aa: CASSPRWDRGLRPQHF; CDR3nt: TGTGCCAGCTCACCACGATGGGACAGGGGGTTGCGGCCCCAGCATTTT; abundance: -; v_gene: TRBV18; d_gene: TRBD1; j_gene: TRBJ1-5
CDR3aa: CSVEERGSSYEQYF; CDR3nt: TGCAGCGTTGAAGAGCGGGGGAGCTCCTACGAGCAGTACTTC; abundance: -; v_gene: TRBV29-1; d_gene: TRBD2; j_gene: TRBJ2-7
CDR3aa: CASSLGFREQHYNEQFF; CDR3nt: TGTGCCAGCAGCTTAGGCTTCCGGGAACAACACTACAATGAGCAGTTCTTC; abundance: -; v_gene: TRBV11-2; d_gene: -; j_gene: TRBJ2-1
CDR3aa: CASSLTRASHNPYEQYF; CDR3nt: TGTGCCAGCAGCTTAACAAGGGCTAGCCATAATCCCTACGAGCAGTACTTC; abundance: -; v_gene: TRBV7-9; d_gene: -; j_gene: TRBJ2-7
CDR3aa: CATSRDLAHEQYF; CDR3nt: TGTGCCACCAGCAGAGATCTAGCCCACGAGCAGTACTTC; abundance: -; v_gene: TRBV15; d_gene: -; j_gene: TRBJ2-7
CDR3aa: CTSSQDAATDTQYF; CDR3nt: TGCACCAGCAGCCAAGATGCGGCCACAGATACGCAGTATTTT; abundance: -; v_gene: TRBV1; d_gene: -; j_gene: TRBJ2-3
CDR3aa: CASSLAGQGSEKLFF; CDR3nt: TGTGCCAGCAGCTTGGCGGGACAGGGTTCTGAAAAACTGTTTTTT; abundance: -; v_gene: TRBV5-5; d_gene: TRBD1; j_gene: TRBJ1-4
CDR3aa: CASSLGGRIAYEAFF; CDR3nt: TGTGCCAGCAGCTTGGGGGGGCGCATAGCTTATGAAGCTTTCTTT; abundance: -; v_gene: TRBV5-6; d_gene: -; j_gene: TRBJ1-1
CDR3aa: CAISPGQIAFF; CDR3nt: TGTGCCATCAGCCCGGGACAAATAGCTTTCTTT; abundance: -; v_gene: TRBV10-3; d_gene: -; j_gene: TRBJ1-1
CDR3aa: CASSSPRQGSSHQPQHF; CDR3nt: TGTGCCAGCAGCTCCCCCCGGCAGGGAAGTAGCCATCAGCCCCAGCATTTT; abundance: -; v_gene: TRBV28; d_gene: -; j_gene: TRBJ1-5
CDR3aa: CASTAPSTDTQYF; CDR3nt: TGCGCCAGCACCGCGCCGAGCACAGATACGCAGTATTTT; abundance: -; v_gene: TRBV5-1; d_gene: -; j_gene: TRBJ2-3
CDR3aa: CASSLGDRGLLDF; CDR3nt: TGTGCCAGCAGCCTGGGGGACAGGGGACTTCTAGACTTC; abundance: -; v_gene: TRBV28; d_gene: TRBD1; j_gene: TRBJ2-5
CDR3aa: CASSITRTGRTEAFF; CDR3nt: TGTGCCAGCAGCATAACCCGGACAGGGCGTACTGAAGCTTTCTTT; abundance: -; v_gene: TRBV6-5; d_gene: TRBD1; j_gene: TRBJ1-1
CDR3aa: CASSLALAGGPTDTQYF; CDR3nt: TGTGCCAGCAGTCTCGCTCTAGCGGGAGGGCCTACAGATACGCAGTATTTT; abundance: -; v_gene: TRBV27; d_gene: TRBD2; j_gene: TRBJ2-3
CDR3aa: CASSLVNWQGADGTEAFF; CDR3nt: TGTGCCAGCAGTTTGGTGAACTGGCAGGGGGCAGATGGGACTGAAGCTTTCTTT; abundance: -; v_gene: TRBV28; d_gene: TRBD1; j_gene: TRBJ1-1
CDR3aa: CASSRGQGEDGYTF; CDR3nt: TGTGCCAGCAGCCGGGGACAGGGGGAAGATGGCTACACCTTC; abundance: -; v_gene: TRBV6-1; d_gene: TRBD1; j_gene: TRBJ1-2
CDR3aa: CASRSRDRAYEQYF; CDR3nt: TGTGCCAGCAGATCCAGGGACAGGGCCTACGAGCAGTACTTC; abundance: -; v_gene: TRBV28; d_gene: TRBD1; j_gene: TRBJ2-7
CDR3aa: CASSLTQGDYGYTF; CDR3nt: TGCGCCAGCAGCTTGACACAGGGGGACTATGGCTACACCTTC; abundance: -; v_gene: TRBV5-1; d_gene: TRBD1; j_gene: TRBJ1-2
CDR3aa: CASSRGVGNTDTQYF; CDR3nt: TGTGCCAGCAGCCGCGGGGTCGGGAATACAGATACGCAGTATTTT; abundance: -; v_gene: TRBV7-8; d_gene: -; j_gene: TRBJ2-3
CDR3aa: CASSEQGTANEKLFF; CDR3nt: TGTGCCAGCAGTGAGCAGGGAACAGCTAATGAAAAACTGTTTTTT; abundance: -; v_gene: TRBV2; d_gene: -; j_gene: TRBJ1-4
CDR3aa: CASSVAPSPSYEQYF; CDR3nt: TGTGCCAGCAGCGTAGCCCCTTCTCCTTCCTACGAGCAGTACTTC; abundance: -; v_gene: TRBV9; d_gene: -; j_gene: TRBJ2-7
CDR3aa: CASSYTGSGQPQHF; CDR3nt: TGTGCCAGCAGTTACACAGGGTCGGGGCAGCCCCAGCATTTT; abundance: -; v_gene: TRBV6-5; d_gene: -; j_gene: TRBJ1-5
CDR3aa: CASSRLDLNSPLHF; CDR3nt: TGCGCCAGCAGCCGACTCGACTTGAATTCACCCCTCCACTTT; abundance: few; v_gene: TRBV4-1; d_gene: -; j_gene: TRBJ1-6
CDR3aa: CASSLEADEQFF; CDR3nt: TGCGCCAGCAGCCTGGAAGCCGATGAGCAGTTCTTC; abundance: -; v_gene: TRBV5-1; d_gene: -; j_gene: TRBJ2-1
CDR3aa: CASRLKAGGVLHTQYF; CDR3nt: TGTGCCAGCAGACTAAAAGCGGGAGGGGTCCTCCATACGCAGTATTTT; abundance: -; v_gene: TRBV7-2; d_gene: TRBD2; j_gene: TRBJ2-3
CDR3aa: CASRHRGIRPDTQYF; CDR3nt: TGTGCCAGCAGACATAGGGGGATTAGGCCAGATACGCAGTATTTT; abundance: -; v_gene: TRBV2; d_gene: -; j_gene: TRBJ2-3
CDR3aa: CAIRIRYGPGQANTEAFF; CDR3nt: TGTGCCATCAGAATTAGATACGGACCGGGACAGGCAAACACTGAAGCTTTCTTT; abundance: -; v_gene: TRBV10-3; d_gene: TRBD1; j_gene: TRBJ1-1
CDR3aa: CASTRARTSGSYEQYF; CDR3nt: TGTGCCAGCACCCGCGCCCGGACTAGCGGTTCCTACGAGCAGTACTTC; abundance: -; v_gene: TRBV28; d_gene: TRBD2; j_gene: TRBJ2-7
CDR3aa: CASSLAWAADTQYF; CDR3nt: TGTGCCAGCAGCTTGGCCTGGGCTGCAGATACGCAGTATTTT; abundance: -; v_gene: TRBV5-4; d_gene: -; j_gene: TRBJ2-3
CDR3aa: CSVEDLPRGAYNEQFF; CDR3nt: TGCAGCGTTGAAGATCTACCTCGGGGAGCCTACAATGAGCAGTTCTTC; abundance: -; v_gene: TRBV29-1; d_gene: -; j_gene: TRBJ2-1
CDR3aa: CASSPAGNYEQYF; CDR3nt: TGTGCCAGCAGCCCAGCGGGAAACTACGAGCAGTACTTC; abundance: -; v_gene: TRBV11-2; d_gene: TRBD2; j_gene: TRBJ2-7
CDR3aa: CASSSRVKETQYF; CDR3nt: TGTGCCAGCAGTTCCAGGGTTAAAGAGACCCAGTACTTC; abundance: -; v_gene: TRBV28; d_gene: -; j_gene: TRBJ2-5
CDR3aa: CASSPLMNEQFF; CDR3nt: TGTGCCAGCAGTCCCCTTATGAATGAGCAGTTCTTC; abundance: -; v_gene: TRBV28; d_gene: -; j_gene: TRBJ2-1
CDR3aa: CASSYAQGGYEQYF; CDR3nt: TGTGCCAGCAGTTACGCGCAGGGCGGCTACGAGCAGTACTTC; abundance: -; v_gene: TRBV6-5; d_gene: -; j_gene: TRBJ2-7
CDR3aa: CASSLDTGGDGYTF; CDR3nt: TGTGCCAGCAGTCTCGACACAGGGGGGGATGGCTACACCTTC; abundance: -; v_gene: TRBV28; d_gene: TRBD1; j_gene: TRBJ1-2
CDR3aa: CAVFSGSVNEQFF; CDR3nt: TGTGCCGTCTTTAGCGGGAGTGTAAATGAGCAGTTCTTC; abundance: -; v_gene: TRBV10-3; d_gene: TRBD2; j_gene: TRBJ2-1
CDR3aa: CASSLLQGVTGELFF; CDR3nt: TGTGCCAGCAGTTTGCTTCAGGGGGTCACCGGGGAGCTGTTTTTT; abundance: -; v_gene: TRBV28; d_gene: TRBD1; j_gene: TRBJ2-2
CDR3aa: CASSEGLAGADTQYF; CDR3nt: TGTGCCAGCAGTGAGGGGCTAGCGGGAGCAGATACGCAGTATTTT; abundance: -; v_gene: TRBV2; d_gene: TRBD2; j_gene: TRBJ2-3
CDR3aa: CASSLGTANTEAFF; CDR3nt: TGTGCCAGCAGCCTCGGGACAGCTAACACTGAAGCTTTCTTT; abundance: -; v_gene: TRBV5-8; d_gene: TRBD1; j_gene: TRBJ1-1
CDR3aa: CASSSQGIVTGNYEQYF; CDR3nt: TGCGCCAGCAGCTCCCAGGGGATAGTGACAGGGAACTACGAGCAGTACTTC; abundance: -; v_gene: TRBV4-1; d_gene: TRBD1; j_gene: TRBJ2-7
CDR3aa: CASSPYSQGSQPQHF; CDR3nt: TGTGCCAGCAGCCCGTACTCGCAGGGATCTCAGCCCCAGCATTTT; abundance: -; v_gene: TRBV21-1; d_gene: -; j_gene: TRBJ1-5
CDR3aa: CASSESSGLYQETQYF; CDR3nt: TGCGCCAGCAGTGAGTCGAGCGGGTTATACCAAGAGACCCAGTACTTC; abundance: -; v_gene: TRBV10-1; d_gene: -; j_gene: TRBJ2-5
CDR3aa: CASSSRVRQGGRAEAFF; CDR3nt: TGTGCCAGCAGTTCTAGGGTTAGACAGGGCGGAAGGGCTGAAGCTTTCTTT; abundance: -; v_gene: TRBV25-1; d_gene: TRBD1; j_gene: TRBJ1-1
CDR3aa: CASSQRLRYEQYF; CDR3nt: TGCGCCAGCAGCCAAAGATTGCGGTACGAGCAGTACTTC; abundance: -; v_gene: TRBV4-1; d_gene: -; j_gene: TRBJ2-7
CDR3aa: CASSQEWGGATYEQYF; CDR3nt: TGCGCCAGCAGCCAAGAATGGGGGGGGGCCACCTACGAGCAGTACTTC; abundance: few; v_gene: TRBV4-1; d_gene: -; j_gene: TRBJ2-7
CDR3aa: CASSFGGQNNQPQHF; CDR3nt: TGCGCCAGCAGCTTCGGGGGACAGAACAATCAGCCCCAGCATTTT; abundance: -; v_gene: TRBV5-1; d_gene: TRBD1; j_gene: TRBJ1-5
CDR3aa: CASSQRIGANYGYTF; CDR3nt: TGTGCCAGCAGCCAAAGGATCGGGGCTAACTATGGCTACACCTTC; abundance: -; v_gene: TRBV14; d_gene: -; j_gene: TRBJ1-2
CDR3aa: CASSYGLTAADTQYF; CDR3nt: TGTGCCAGCAGCTATGGACTAACGGCGGCAGATACGCAGTATTTT; abundance: -; v_gene: TRBV9; d_gene: -; j_gene: TRBJ2-3
CDR3aa: CAWSARGDQPQHF; CDR3nt: TGTGCCTGGAGTGCCAGGGGGGATCAGCCCCAGCATTTT; abundance: -; v_gene: TRBV30; d_gene: TRBD1; j_gene: TRBJ1-5
CDR3aa: CAWDRGQETQYF; CDR3nt: TGTGCCTGGGACAGGGGGCAGGAGACCCAGTACTTC; abundance: -; v_gene: TRBV30; d_gene: TRBD1; j_gene: TRBJ2-5
CDR3aa: CASSSGGTSGRYEQYF; CDR3nt: TGTGCCAGCAGCTCGGGCGGGACTAGCGGCCGCTACGAGCAGTACTTC; abundance: -; v_gene: TRBV7-9; d_gene: TRBD2; j_gene: TRBJ2-7
CDR3aa: CASSLRLAESSYEQYF; CDR3nt: TGTGCCAGCAGTCTCCGACTAGCTGAAAGCTCCTACGAGCAGTACTTC; abundance: -; v_gene: TRBV27; d_gene: TRBD2; j_gene: TRBJ2-7
CDR3aa: CASSPWTSGSYNEQFF; CDR3nt: TGTGCCAGCAGCCCCTGGACTAGCGGGAGCTACAATGAGCAGTTCTTC; abundance: -; v_gene: TRBV11-1; d_gene: TRBD2; j_gene: TRBJ2-1